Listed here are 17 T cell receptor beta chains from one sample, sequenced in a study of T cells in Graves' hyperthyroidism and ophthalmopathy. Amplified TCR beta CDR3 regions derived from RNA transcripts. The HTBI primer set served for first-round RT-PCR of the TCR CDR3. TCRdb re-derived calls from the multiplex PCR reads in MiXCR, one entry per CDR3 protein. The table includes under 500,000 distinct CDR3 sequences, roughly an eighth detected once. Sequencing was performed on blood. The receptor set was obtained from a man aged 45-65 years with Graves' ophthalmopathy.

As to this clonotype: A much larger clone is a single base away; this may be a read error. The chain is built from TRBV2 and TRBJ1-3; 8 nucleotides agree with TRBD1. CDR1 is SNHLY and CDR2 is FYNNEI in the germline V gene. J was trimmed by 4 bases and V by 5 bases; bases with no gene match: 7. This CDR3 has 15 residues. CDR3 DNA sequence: TGTGCCAGCAGTCCCCGCAGGGGGCCGGGAAACACCATATATTTT. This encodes CASSPRRGPGNTIYF.

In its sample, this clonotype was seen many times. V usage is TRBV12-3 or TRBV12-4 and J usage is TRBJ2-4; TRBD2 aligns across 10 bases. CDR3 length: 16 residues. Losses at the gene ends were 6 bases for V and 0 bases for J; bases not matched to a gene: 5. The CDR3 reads CASRLAGPLAKNIQYF. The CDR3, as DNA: TGTGCCAGCAGACTAGCGGGACCCCTAGCCAAAAACATTCAGTACTTC.

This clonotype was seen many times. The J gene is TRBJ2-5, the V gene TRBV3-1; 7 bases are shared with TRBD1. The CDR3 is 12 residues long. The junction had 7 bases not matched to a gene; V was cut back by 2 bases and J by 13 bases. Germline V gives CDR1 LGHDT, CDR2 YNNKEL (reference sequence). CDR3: CASSQYRQGRYF. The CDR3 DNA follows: TGTGCCAGCAGCCAATACCGACAGGGAAGGTACTTC.

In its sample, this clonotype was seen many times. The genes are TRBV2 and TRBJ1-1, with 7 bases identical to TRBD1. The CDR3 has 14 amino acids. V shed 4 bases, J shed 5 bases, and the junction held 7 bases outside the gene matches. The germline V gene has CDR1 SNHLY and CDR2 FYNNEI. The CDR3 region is CASSGSGGWTEAFF. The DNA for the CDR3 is TGTGCCAGCAGTGGGTCAGGGGGTTGGACTGAAGCTTTCTTT.

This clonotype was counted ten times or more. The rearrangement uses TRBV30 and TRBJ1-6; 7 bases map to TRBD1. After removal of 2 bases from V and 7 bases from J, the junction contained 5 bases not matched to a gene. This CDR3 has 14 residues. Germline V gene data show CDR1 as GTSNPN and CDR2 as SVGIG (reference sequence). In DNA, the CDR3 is TGTGCCTGGAGTAGACAGGGTGGCAATTCACCCCTCCACTTT. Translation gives CAWSRQGGNSPLHF.

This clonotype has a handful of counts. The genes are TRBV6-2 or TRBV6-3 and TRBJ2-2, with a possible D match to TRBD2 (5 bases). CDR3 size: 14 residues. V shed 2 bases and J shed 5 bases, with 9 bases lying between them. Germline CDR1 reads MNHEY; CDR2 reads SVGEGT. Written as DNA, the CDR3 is TGTGCCAGCAGTTACGATAGCGAGACCGGGGAGCTGTTTTTT. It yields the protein CASSYDSETGELFF.

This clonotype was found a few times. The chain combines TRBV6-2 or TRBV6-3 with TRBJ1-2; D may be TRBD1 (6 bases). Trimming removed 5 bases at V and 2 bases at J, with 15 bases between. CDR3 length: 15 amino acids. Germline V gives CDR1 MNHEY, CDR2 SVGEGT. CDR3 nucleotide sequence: TGTGCCAGCAGTGGGACCCGGGACACCAACTATGGCTACACCTTC. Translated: CASSGTRDTNYGYTF.

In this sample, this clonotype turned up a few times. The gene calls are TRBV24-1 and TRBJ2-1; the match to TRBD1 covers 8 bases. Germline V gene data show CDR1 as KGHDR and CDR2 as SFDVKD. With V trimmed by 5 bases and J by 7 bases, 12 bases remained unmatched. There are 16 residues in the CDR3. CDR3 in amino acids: CATSAVAGGANNEQFF. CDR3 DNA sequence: TGTGCCACCAGTGCAGTGGCAGGGGGCGCGAATAATGAGCAGTTCTTC.

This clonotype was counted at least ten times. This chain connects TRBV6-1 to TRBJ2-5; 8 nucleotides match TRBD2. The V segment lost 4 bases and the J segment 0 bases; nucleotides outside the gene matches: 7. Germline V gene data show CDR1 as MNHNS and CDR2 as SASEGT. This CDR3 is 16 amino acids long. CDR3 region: CASSVASGLNQETQYF. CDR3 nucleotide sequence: TGTGCCAGCAGTGTGGCTAGCGGGTTGAACCAAGAGACCCAGTACTTC.

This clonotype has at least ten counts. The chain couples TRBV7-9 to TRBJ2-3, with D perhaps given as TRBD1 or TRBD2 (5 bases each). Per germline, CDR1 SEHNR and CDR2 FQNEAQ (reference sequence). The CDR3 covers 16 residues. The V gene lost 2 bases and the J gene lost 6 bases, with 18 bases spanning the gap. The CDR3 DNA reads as TGTGCCAGCAGCTTACCCCCAGGGCGGAGGCGGGATACGCAGTATTTT. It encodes CASSLPPGRRRDTQYF.

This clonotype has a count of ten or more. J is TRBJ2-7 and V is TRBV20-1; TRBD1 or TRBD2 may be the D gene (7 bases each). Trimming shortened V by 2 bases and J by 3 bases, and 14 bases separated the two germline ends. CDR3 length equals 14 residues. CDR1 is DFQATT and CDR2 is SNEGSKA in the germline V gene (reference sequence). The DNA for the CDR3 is TGCAGTGCTAGAACCAGGGGGGGGATCTACGAGCAGTACTTC. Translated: CSARTRGGIYEQYF.

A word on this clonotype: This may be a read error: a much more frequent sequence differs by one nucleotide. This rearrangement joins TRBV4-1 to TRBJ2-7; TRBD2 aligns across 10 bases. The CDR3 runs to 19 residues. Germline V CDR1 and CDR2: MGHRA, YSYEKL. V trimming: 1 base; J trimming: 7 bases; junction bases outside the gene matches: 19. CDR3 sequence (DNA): TGCGCCAGCAGCCAAGTGGATTCGCTAGCGGGAGAAGGTCTAGGGGAGCAGTACTTC. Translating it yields CASSQVDSLAGEGLGEQYF.

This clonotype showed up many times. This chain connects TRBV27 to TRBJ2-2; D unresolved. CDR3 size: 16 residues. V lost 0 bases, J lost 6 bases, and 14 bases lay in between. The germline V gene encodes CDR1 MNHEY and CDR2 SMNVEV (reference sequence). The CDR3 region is CASSLSRPPIAGELFF. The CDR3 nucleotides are TGTGCCAGCAGTTTATCACGACCCCCGATTGCCGGGGAGCTGTTTTTT.

The CDR3 protein is CASSGLASTYEQYF. CDR3 bases: TGTGCCAGCAGCGGACTAGCGTCTACCTACGAGCAGTACTTC. This chain connects TRBV2 to TRBJ2-7; 9 bases match TRBD2. The trim removed 6 bases at V and 2 bases at J, leaving 5 bases unmatched. There are 14 residues in the CDR3. Germline CDR1 and CDR2: SNHLY and FYNNEI.

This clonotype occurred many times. CDR3 loop: CASSPRTGAGELFF. In nucleotides, the CDR3 is TGTGCCAGCAGCCCCAGGACAGGGGCCGGGGAGCTGTTTTTT. The chain recombines TRBV3-1 with TRBJ2-2; 9 bases fit TRBD1. This CDR3 region has 14 residues. Trimming took 4 bases from V and 6 from J; bases not matched to a gene: 3. Germline values: CDR1 LGHDT, CDR2 YNNKEL (reference sequence).

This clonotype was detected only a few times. As DNA, the CDR3 is TGTGCCAGCAGTCCAACGGGGGTGGCAGGGCAATACTTC. Protein: CASSPTGVAGQYF. The V and J genes are TRBV7-2 and TRBJ2-7, with D possibly matching TRBD2 (6 bases). The CDR3 loop spans 13 amino acids. Germline loops: CDR1 SGHTA, CDR2 FQGNSA. The germline V and J ends were trimmed by 6 bases and 13 bases, with 22 bases remaining between them.

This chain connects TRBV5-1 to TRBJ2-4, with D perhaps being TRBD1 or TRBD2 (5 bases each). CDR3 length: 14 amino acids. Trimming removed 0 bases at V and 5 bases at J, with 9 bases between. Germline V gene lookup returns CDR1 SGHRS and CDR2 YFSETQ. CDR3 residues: CASSLGDGQNIQYF. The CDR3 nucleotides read TGCGCCAGCAGCTTGGGGGACGGACAAAACATTCAGTACTTC.